This T cell receptor beta chain was recovered during a study of PD-1 blockade in classical Hodgkin lymphoma. Findings of the study overall: CD4+ TCR diversity climbed significantly by C4D1, unlike CD8+ TCR diversity. TCR diversity at baseline was reported to be reduced in newly diagnosed patients relative to healthy donors.

Points on this clone: Its cognate antigen is unknown.

Each patient experienced a relapse that followed autologous stem cell transplantation, and brentuximab vedotin exposure varied. Clones were sequenced by immunoSEQ multiplex PCR, and TCRdb holds only the in-frame ones, with some missing. Of around 50,000 clones listed, approximately 90% are singletons. The CDR3 has 14 residues. The germline gives CDR1 KGHSH, CDR2 LQKENI. V shed 3 bases and J shed 1 base, with 8 bases lying between them. The sequenced sample was peripheral blood mononuclear cells (PBMCs), obtained before the second cycle of nivolumab. The receptor's source is a human donor with classical Hodgkin lymphoma. The rearrangement links TRBV18 to TRBJ2-3; tentative D call: TRBD2 (6 bases). This CDR3 is CASSPASGTDTQYF. The CDR3, as DNA: TGTGCCAGCTCACCCGCTAGCGGCACAGATACGCAGTATTTT.